This TCR beta chain was profiled in a study of T cell repertoires in cytomegalovirus infection. TCRdb recomputed calls from the reads with MiXCR, one row per CDR3 protein. Of around 570,000 distinct CDR3 sequences listed, 40% were seen once; the top ten hold 48%. Germline trimming cut 1 base from V and 0 bases from J; bases unmatched to any gene: 2. Looked up from germline, CDR1 is SGHRS and CDR2 is YFSETQ. The CDR3 length is 16 residues. A word on this clonotype: Its antigen is currently unknown.

This clonotype was obtained from a human donor in good health (CMV status not recorded). Some clones in this sample may be carry-over from other donors' samples. Material: cultured PBMCs, obtained from culture after CMV antigen stimulation. This chain joins TRBV5-1 and TRBJ2-1; 9 positions agree with TRBD2. The CDR3 sequence is CASSLSRGGSYNEQFF. CDR3 nucleotide sequence: TGCGCCAGCAGCTTGTCGCGGGGGGGCTCCTACAATGAGCAGTTCTTC.